This T cell receptor (beta chain) was found in a study of blood T cell repertoires in COVID-19. Remarks on this clone: Other DNA variants within this sample encode the same CDR3.

Using immunoSEQ multiplex PCR, the repertoire was profiled, and TCRdb retains in-frame clones only, with some absent. The table lists approximately 300,000 clones, more than 65% of them singletons, with around 14% in the top ten. Patients of the Seattle cohort, enrolled during active infection, were followed longitudinally. Trimming removed 6 bases from V and 2 bases from J; junction bases left unmatched: 2. The germline CDR1 and CDR2 sequences are MDHEN and SYDVKM. The CDR3 has 13 amino acids. This chain uses TRBV28 with TRBJ2-7; the match to TRBD1 covers 9 bases. The origin of this receptor is a person aged 70 to 80 with COVID-19, enrolled during active disease. Sample: peripheral blood. The CDR3 loop reads CASRGQGAYEQYF. In DNA form, the CDR3 reads TGTGCCAGCAGGGGACAGGGAGCCTACGAGCAGTACTTC.